The rows below give T cell receptor beta chains drawn from one sample of a study of cytomegalovirus exposure and HLA in healthy donors. Clones were read by immunoSEQ multiplex PCR, and TCRdb kept only the in-frame ones, dropping some. Among 50,000 to 65,000 clones listed, about 96% were seen once. The sequencing input was PBMCs. Receptors were obtained from a woman aged 18-29 years in good health and CMV-seronegative. Each CDR3 is given with its conserved first and last residue. D genes are given only for firm matches. Clone sizes are given selectively: once, few, many, or a class where the clone is expanded.

clone_size j_call d_call v_call cdr3_aa cdr3_nt
. TRBJ2-1 . TRBV18 CASSPLAGGNNEQFF TGTGCCAGCTCACCCCTAGCCGGGGGTAACAATGAGCAGTTCTTC
. TRBJ2-3 . TRBV18 CASSPPPDATARGTQYF TGTGCCAGCTCACCACCCCCGGACGCGACCGCGCGGGGTACGCAGTATTTT
. TRBJ2-5 TRBD1 TRBV7-6 CGSSLIGRRTGPQETQYF TGTGGCAGCAGCTTAATAGGTCGTAGGACAGGACCCCAAGAGACCCAGTACTTC
. TRBJ1-4 . TRBV5-4 CASSPRAGEGEKLFF TGTGCCAGCAGCCCACGGGCGGGGGAGGGTGAAAAACTGTTTTTT
. TRBJ2-5 . TRBV28 CASSLVGQQETQYF TGTGCCAGCAGTTTGGTCGGACAGCAAGAGACCCAGTACTTC
. TRBJ1-2 TRBD1 TRBV19 CPATGPPYGYTF TGCCCCGCGACAGGGCCACCCTATGGCTACACCTTC
. TRBJ2-5 . TRBV18 CASSPRGDKETQYF TGTGCCAGCTCACCACGAGGGGACAAAGAGACCCAGTACTTC
. TRBJ1-5 . TRBV7-8 CASSLARQGSYSNQPQHF TGTGCCAGCAGCTTAGCGCGGCAGGGCTCCTATAGCAATCAGCCCCAGCATTTT
. TRBJ2-6 . TRBV10-3 CAITGAGANVLTF TGTGCCATCACCGGGGCTGGGGCCAACGTCCTGACTTTC
. TRBJ2-2 . TRBV27 CASSKRGGELFF TGTGCCAGCAGCAAGCGAGGCGGGGAGCTGTTTTTT
. TRBJ2-1 . TRBV15 CATSRGGGRVYNEQFF TGTGCCACCAGCAGAGGGGGGGGCCGGGTCTACAATGAGCAGTTCTTC
. TRBJ2-1 TRBD2 TRBV28 CASSSVGGNEQFF TGTGCCAGCAGTTCAGTCGGGGGGAATGAGCAGTTCTTC
. TRBJ2-7 . TRBV30 CAWGHSYEQYF TGTGCCTGGGGACATTCTTACGAGCAGTACTTC
. TRBJ1-2 TRBD1 TRBV7-8 CASSPDRDRGYTF TGTGCCAGCAGCCCGGACAGGGACAGGGGCTACACCTTC
. TRBJ1-2 . TRBV28 CASSFGGPGGYTF TGTGCCAGCAGTTTCGGGGGTCCCGGCGGCTACACCTTC
. TRBJ2-5 . TRBV15 CATSTSQGRETQYF TGTGCCACCAGCACCTCACAGGGGAGGGAGACCCAGTACTTC
. TRBJ1-2 . TRBV27 CASGQWTAAQDGYTF TGTGCCAGCGGCCAGTGGACAGCCGCACAGGATGGCTACACCTTC
. TRBJ2-7 TRBD2 TRBV27 CASSIGLAGVGEQYF TGTGCCAGCAGTATTGGACTAGCGGGAGTCGGCGAGCAGTACTTC
. TRBJ2-2 . TRBV28 CASSPMAVGRFANTGELFF TGTGCCAGCAGCCCCATGGCGGTTGGCAGATTCGCGAACACCGGGGAGCTGTTTTTT
. TRBJ2-1 . TRBV4-3 CASSPEHSYNEQFF TGCGCCAGCAGCCCGGAGCACTCCTACAATGAGCAGTTCTTC
. TRBJ1-1 . TRBV7-2 CASSLTPWMGRTEAFF TGTGCCAGCAGCTTAACCCCCTGGATGGGGAGGACTGAAGCTTTCTTT
. TRBJ2-2 TRBD2 TRBV7-9 CASSFLLAMELFF TGTGCCAGCAGCTTCCTACTAGCGATGGAGCTGTTTTTT
. TRBJ2-3 . TRBV28 CASSFRGRLRDTQYF TGTGCCAGCAGTTTTAGGGGTAGATTGAGGGATACGCAGTATTTT
. TRBJ1-1 . TRBV21-1 CAQNTEAFF TGTGCCCAGAACACTGAAGCTTTCTTT
. TRBJ1-1 . TRBV6-5 CASTTGGEAFF TGTGCCAGCACCACGGGAGGGGAAGCTTTCTTT
. TRBJ2-7 . TRBV9 CASSSPGSGQEQYF TGTGCCAGCAGCTCCCCGGGAAGCGGACAGGAGCAGTACTTC
. TRBJ1-2 TRBD1 TRBV28 CASSPPGQGYGYTF TGTGCCAGCAGTCCCCCGGGACAGGGGTATGGCTACACCTTC
once TRBJ2-5 . TRBV27 CASKNGAGGRETQYF TGTGCCAGCAAAAACGGGGCAGGAGGGAGGGAGACCCAGTACTTC